The 20 T cell receptor beta chains below were found in one sample sequenced in a study of blood T cell repertoires in COVID-19. The assay was immunoSEQ multiplex PCR, and TCRdb's table has in-frame clones only and misses some. This sample has more than 200,000 clones, with 88% found just once. Sequencing was carried out using PBMCs or T cells enriched from blood (not recorded which). These receptors all come from a woman in her 30s who had been exposed to COVID-19.

The rearrangement links TRBV10-3 to TRBJ2-4; 7 bases are shared with TRBD2. After removal of 0 bases from V and 7 bases from J, the junction contained 3 bases not matched to a gene. Germline CDR1 is ENHRY and CDR2 is SYGVKD. This CDR3 is 14 amino acids long. The CDR3 loop is CAISESGRENIQYF. The CDR3 DNA is TGTGCCATCAGTGAGTCGGGGCGGGAGAACATTCAGTACTTC.

This chain uses TRBV5-5 with TRBJ2-7; no reliable D call. With 2 bases removed from V and 4 bases from J, the gap between germline ends came to 10 bases. CDR3 length: 13 amino acids. Looked up from germline, CDR1 is SGHKS and CDR2 is YYEKEE (reference sequence). The CDR3 DNA follows: TGTGCCAGCAGCTTCAGTGATATATACGAGCAGTACTTC. This codes for CASSFSDIYEQYF.

The chain recombines TRBV5-1 with TRBJ1-1; TRBD1 aligns across 7 bases. Trimming cost V 4 bases and J 3 bases; bases outside gene matches: 6. The CDR3 extends over 14 amino acids. Germline CDR1 SGHRS, CDR2 YFSETQ. The CDR3 DNA sequence: TGCGCCAGCAGCGCGAGACAGGGTTACACTGAAGCTTTCTTT. Encoded protein: CASSARQGYTEAFF.

The chain combines TRBV4-2 with TRBJ2-4, with D possibly matching TRBD2 (5 bases). The CDR3 is 16 residues long. Germline-derived CDR1 and CDR2 are LGHNA and YNFKEQ. V was cut by 1 base and J by 0 bases, with 10 bases left in between. CDR3 protein: CASSQGEYGAKNIQYF. Written as DNA, the CDR3 is TGTGCCAGCAGCCAAGGGGAGTACGGAGCCAAAAACATTCAGTACTTC.

V and J are TRBV28 and TRBJ2-5, with 9 bases that match TRBD2. There are 16 residues in the CDR3. Germline V lookup: CDR1 MDHEN, CDR2 SYDVKM. V dropped 4 bases and J dropped 5; count of bases not matched to a gene: 11. CDR3: CASSSPRLAVQETQYF. The CDR3 nucleotides read TGTGCCAGCAGTTCGCCACGACTAGCGGTGCAGGAGACCCAGTACTTC.

The J gene is TRBJ2-5, the V gene TRBV5-6; D gene unclear. This CDR3 has 13 amino acids. The V gene's germline CDR1 is SGHDT and CDR2 YYEEEE. Between the trimmed V and J ends, which lost 1 base and 5 bases, there was a span of 9 bases. The CDR3 is CASSLTGRETQYF. In DNA form, the CDR3 reads TGTGCCAGCAGCTTGACTGGTCGGGAGACCCAGTACTTC.

V and J are TRBV5-6 and TRBJ1-2; the D gene is possibly TRBD1 (6 bases). The CDR3 is 12 residues long. The V gene lost 5 bases and the J gene lost 2 bases, with 7 bases spanning the gap. Germline CDR1 and CDR2: SGHDT and YYEEEE. The CDR3 DNA reads as TGTGCCAGCAGAGGGACAAACTATGGCTACACCTTC. Translating it yields CASRGTNYGYTF.

The rearrangement joins TRBV11-2 to TRBJ2-5; D is uncertain. Trimming stripped 1 base from V and 2 bases from J, with 8 bases between. In germline, CDR1 is SGHAT, CDR2 FQNNGV. This CDR3 spans 14 amino acids. The DNA for the CDR3 is TGTGCCAGCAGCTTAGGAGTCGTGCAAGAGACCCAGTACTTC. Translated: CASSLGVVQETQYF. Full variable domain (rest looked up from reference TRBV11-2 and TRBJ2-5): EAGVAQSPRYKIIEKRQSVAFWCNPISGHATLYWYQQILGQGPKLLIQFQNNGVVDDSQLPKDRFSAERLKGVDSTLKIQPAKLEDSAVYLCASSLGVVQETQYFGPGTRLLVL.

The chain recombines TRBV19 with TRBJ1-4, with a weak D call TRBD1 (6 bases). With 5 bases removed from V and 0 bases from J, the gap between germline ends came to 10 bases. This CDR3 is built from 15 residues. From germline, CDR1 is LNHDA and CDR2 SQIVND (reference sequence). The CDR3 sequence is CASSRTGSTNEKLFF. Here the CDR3 DNA reads TGTGCCAGTAGTCGAACAGGGTCAACTAATGAAAAACTGTTTTTT.

The V and J genes are TRBV28 and TRBJ1-2; perhaps TRBD1 as D (6 bases). The CDR3 consists of 17 residues. Germline values: CDR1 MDHEN, CDR2 SYDVKM. Trimming removed 5 bases from V and 1 base from J, with 20 bases in between. The CDR3 DNA reads as TGTGCCAGCAGTCCCCGTCCCCCCGGACAGTATAACTATGGCTACACCTTC. Protein product: CASSPRPPGQYNYGYTF.

This clone has a handful of counts. This sequence joins TRBV11-2 and TRBJ2-7, with 8 bases that match TRBD1. With 5 bases clipped from V and 3 bases from J, the junction kept 9 bases outside the gene matches. Germline V lookup: CDR1 SGHAT, CDR2 FQNNGV. The CDR3 spans 15 residues. The CDR3 spells CASSPDRGINYEQYF. The CDR3 nucleotides are TGTGCCAGCAGCCCTGACAGGGGTATTAACTACGAGCAGTACTTC. The complete variable domain, with remaining parts taken from reference TRBV11-2 and TRBJ2-7, reads EAGVAQSPRYKIIEKRQSVAFWCNPISGHATLYWYQQILGQGPKLLIQFQNNGVVDDSQLPKDRFSAERLKGVDSTLKIQPAKLEDSAVYLCASSPDRGINYEQYFGPGTRLTVT.

This rearrangement joins TRBV6-4 to TRBJ1-6; D gene uncertain. Germline assignment: CDR1 MRHNA and CDR2 SNTAGT. V was trimmed by 1 base and J by 7 bases, leaving 5 bases between them. The CDR3 has 13 residues. This CDR3 is CASSDFPNSPLHF. DNA of the CDR3: TGTGCCAGCAGTGACTTCCCGAATTCACCCCTCCACTTT.

The chain employs TRBV10-1 and TRBJ2-3; 7 bases are shared with TRBD2. The CDR3 length is 14 residues. The V and J ends lost 2 bases and 8 bases, in that order; junction bases with no gene match: 7. In germline, CDR1 is WNHNN, CDR2 SYGVQD (reference sequence). CDR3 in DNA: TGCGCCAGCAGTGAGAGCGGGACTAAGGGTACGCAGTATTTT. This translates into CASSESGTKGTQYF.

Relative to its sample, this clone is medium-sized. The chain employs TRBV4-1 and TRBJ2-7, with D possibly being TRBD2 (6 bases). CDR3 length equals 15 residues. The V and J ends lost 0 bases and 2 bases respectively, with 11 bases between them. Looked up from germline, CDR1 is MGHRA and CDR2 is YSYEKL. The CDR3: CASSQETPSAYEQYF. The CDR3 coding sequence is TGCGCCAGCAGCCAAGAAACGCCTAGCGCCTACGAGCAGTACTTC.

V and J are TRBV18 and TRBJ2-6; weak D call: TRBD1 (5 bases). V lost 3 bases and J lost 1, with 10 bases in between. Germline CDR1 KGHSH, CDR2 LQKENI. This CDR3 is 16 amino acids long. The CDR3 bases are TGTGCCAGCTCACCTGGACGACAGTCTGGGGCCAACGTCCTGACTTTC. Encoded protein: CASSPGRQSGANVLTF.

The V call is TRBV5-1, the J call TRBJ1-4; no firm D call. The V end lost 4 bases, the J end lost 5 bases, and 15 bases lay between the germline ends. The CDR3 covers 15 residues. The germline CDR1 and CDR2 sequences are SGHRS and YFSETQ. The CDR3 DNA sequence: TGCGCCAGCAGCAGTGCGCCCACTGAGAATGAAAAACTGTTTTTT. As protein: CASSSAPTENEKLFF.

This chain uses TRBV21-1 with TRBJ2-1; TRBD2 was called by the table and not checked on the DNA. TRBV21-1 is recorded as a pseudogene. The CDR3 is made up of 16 amino acids. This chain's CDR3 is CASSNQITGDDNEQFF. In DNA form, the CDR3 reads TGTGCCAGCAGCAATCAGATTACGGGAGATGATAATGAGCAGTTCTTC.

This chain joins TRBV4-1 and TRBJ2-2; 9 bases agree with TRBD1. V was clipped by 4 bases and J by 5 bases; unmatched bases: 14. The CDR3 length is 18 residues. Germline V CDR1 and CDR2: MGHRA, YSYEKL. The CDR3 is CASSPPGGQGRGTGELFF. DNA of the CDR3: TGCGCCAGCAGCCCCCCTGGGGGACAGGGTCGAGGTACCGGGGAGCTGTTTTTT.

This clone has just one count. This chain connects TRBV6-5 to TRBJ2-7, with D possibly being TRBD1 (6 bases). With 6 bases removed from V and 5 bases from J, the gap between germline ends came to 20 bases. This CDR3 has 15 amino acids. Germline CDR1 reads MNHEY; CDR2 reads SVGAGI. The CDR3 coding sequence is TGTGCCAGCAGAAAACAGGGCCTTACCGGGGACGAGCAGTACTTC. Its translation is CASRKQGLTGDEQYF.

The rearrangement links TRBV5-1 to TRBJ2-2; 7 bases match TRBD2. CDR3 length: 13 amino acids. Trimming cost V 4 bases and J 5 bases; bases outside gene matches: 2. CDR1 and CDR2 from the germline V gene are SGHRS and YFSETQ. The CDR3 loop reads CASSLAETGELFF. CDR3 in DNA: TGCGCCAGCAGCCTAGCGGAAACCGGGGAGCTGTTTTTT. The full variable domain, completed using reference TRBV5-1 and TRBJ2-2, is KAGVTQTPRYLIKTRGQQVTLSCSPISGHRSVSWYQQTPGQGLQFLFEYFSETQRNKGNFPGRFSGRQFSNSRSEMNVSTLELGDSALYLCASSLAETGELFFGEGSRLTVL.